The next 22 T cell receptor beta chains were all read from a single sample in a study of T cells in Graves' hyperthyroidism and ophthalmopathy. Amplified TCR beta CDR3 regions came from RNA transcripts. The study used the HTBI primer set for a first-round RT-PCR of the TCR CDR3. TCRdb redid the calling of the multiplex PCR reads with MiXCR, one entry per CDR3 protein. The sample yields hundreds of thousands of distinct CDR3 sequences, about 16% seen once. Sample: blood. The origin of the receptors is a middle-aged man with Graves' hyperthyroidism.

This clonotype was detected a few times. The chain joins TRBV28 to TRBJ2-1; TRBD1 agrees at 8 bases. This CDR3 is 14 amino acids long. V lost 6 bases to trimming and J lost 4 bases; unmatched junction nucleotides: 5. Looked up from germline, CDR1 is MDHEN and CDR2 is SYDVKM. CDR3 region: CASRAWDRYNEQFF. CDR3 nucleotide sequence: TGTGCCAGCAGGGCTTGGGACAGGTACAATGAGCAGTTCTTC.

This clonotype has a handful of counts. This chain joins TRBV24-1 and TRBJ2-1, with D possibly being TRBD2 (6 bases). Germline loops: CDR1 KGHDR, CDR2 SFDVKD. The length of the CDR3 is 16 residues. Trimming took 3 bases from V and 0 from J, leaving 11 bases between them. CDR3 loop: CATSDPSASSYNEQFF. The DNA for the CDR3 is TGTGCCACCAGTGATCCTAGCGCGAGCTCCTACAATGAGCAGTTCTTC.

The chain combines TRBV29-1 with TRBJ2-1, with 7 bases aligning to TRBD1. Germline CDR1 SQVTM, CDR2 ANQGSEA. The trim removed 3 bases at V and 7 bases at J, leaving 9 bases unmatched. The CDR3 loop spans 14 amino acids. CDR3 nucleotides: TGCAGCGTTGACGTAGGGGGCGGCCGAAATGAGCAGTTCTTC. Protein product: CSVDVGGGRNEQFF.

This clonotype has only a few counts. A read error may produce the germline difference seen at one junction end. The V and J genes are TRBV11-3 and TRBJ2-7; D is perhaps TRBD1 (5 bases). Germline V lookup: CDR1 SGHNT, CDR2 YENEEA. The CDR3 runs 15 residues. For the CDR3, the DNA is TGTGCCAGCAGTTTGAGTTGGGGCAGAACCTACGGGCAGTACTTC. Translating it yields CASSLSWGRTYGQYF.

In its sample, this clonotype was seen many times. The rearrangement joins TRBV20-1 to TRBJ1-2, with D uncertain. CDR3 size: 14 residues. Germline lookup yields CDR1 DFQATT and CDR2 SNEGSKA (reference sequence). Trimming cost V 6 bases and J 4 bases, with 18 bases left between them. The CDR3: CSARPWKNSYGYTF. The CDR3 DNA sequence: TGCAGTGCCAGACCCTGGAAAAACAGCTATGGCTACACCTTC.

The rearrangement joins TRBV19 to TRBJ1-5; D is perhaps TRBD1 (6 bases). The CDR3 extends over 17 amino acids. The germline CDR1 and CDR2 sequences are LNHDA and SQIVND (reference sequence). V gave up 0 bases and J gave up 1 base, with 13 bases separating them. In nucleotides, the CDR3 is TGTGCCAGTAGTATAGATGGGGGCAGCTGGAGCAATCAGCCCCAGCATTTT. Its protein product is CASSIDGGSWSNQPQHF.

This clonotype was recorded at least ten times. The V call is TRBV2, the J call TRBJ2-1; no clear D. CDR1 SNHLY and CDR2 FYNNEI come from the germline V gene. V was pared by 2 bases and J by 7 bases, with 9 bases between. The CDR3 runs 13 residues. The CDR3 DNA follows: TGTGCCAGCAGTGAAAGCTTTGGTAATGAGCAGTTCTTC. Its translation is CASSESFGNEQFF.

The V and J genes are TRBV15 and TRBJ2-5, with no clear D. The germline gives CDR1 LNHNV, CDR2 YYDKDF (reference sequence). The CDR3 length is 12 residues. V lost 5 bases to trimming and J lost 4 bases, with 8 bases between them. As DNA, the CDR3 is TGTGCCACCAGCTGGACGGGAGAGACCCAGTACTTC. Translating it yields CATSWTGETQYF.

A word on this clonotype: A much larger clone sits a single nucleotide away, making a read error possible. Since no conserved phenylalanine or tryptophan closes the CDR3, a read error is the likely cause. The chain combines TRBV7-3 with TRBJ1-1, with no clear D. CDR1 is SGHTA, CDR2 FQGTGA, per germline. Trimming cost V 6 bases and J 3 bases, with 17 bases left between them. This CDR3 is 15 amino acids long. The CDR3, as DNA: TGTGCCAGCAGGGACCGCGTCACTCCGGACACTGAAGCTTTCTCT. Translating it yields CASRDRVTPDTEAFS.

This clonotype was observed at least ten times. The chain carries TRBV7-2 and TRBJ1-2; TRBD1 matches 7 bases. Trimming removed 8 bases from V and 8 bases from J; junction bases left unmatched: 14. Germline V gene lookup returns CDR1 SGHTA and CDR2 FQGNSA. The CDR3 has 14 amino acids. CDR3: CASDNRGSRSGYTF. The CDR3 bases are TGTGCCAGCGATAACAGGGGATCGCGAAGCGGCTACACCTTC.

V is TRBV19 and J is TRBJ1-2; the D is unclear. V shed 5 bases and J shed 3 bases, with 16 bases lying between them. There are 15 residues in the CDR3. In germline, CDR1 is LNHDA, CDR2 SQIVND (reference sequence). The CDR3 here is CASSPRRSDYYGYTF. The CDR3, as DNA: TGTGCCAGTAGTCCCCGGAGGTCTGATTACTATGGCTACACCTTC. Looking up the rest from reference TRBV19 and TRBJ1-2 gives the full variable domain: DGGITQSPKYLFRKEGQNVTLSCEQNLNHDAMYWYRQDPGQGLRLIYYSQIVNDFQKGDIAEGYSVSREKKESFPLTVTSAQKNPTAFYLCASSPRRSDYYGYTFGSGTRLTVV.

This clonotype was counted many times. The V call is TRBV9, the J call TRBJ2-1; tentatively, D is TRBD1 (6 bases). The CDR3 contains 15 residues. CDR1 and CDR2 (germline): SGDLS, YYNGEE. V shed 1 base and J shed 7 bases, with 15 bases lying between them. In nucleotides, the CDR3 is TGTGCCAGCAGCGTAAGGGGGAATAACGGGAATGAGCAGTTCTTC. Residues: CASSVRGNNGNEQFF.

This clonotype was picked up many times. CDR3 bases: TGTGCCAGCAGCCCAACCCTCTACGAGCAGTACTTC. Protein: CASSPTLYEQYF. This rearrangement joins TRBV28 to TRBJ2-7; D is ambiguous. Deletions cut 6 bases from V and 3 bases from J, with 9 bases between. The germline gives CDR1 MDHEN, CDR2 SYDVKM. The CDR3 covers 12 residues.

This clonotype occurred many times. The chain employs TRBV5-1 and TRBJ2-1; unclear D gene. Trimming removed 0 bases from V and 7 bases from J, with 8 bases in between. Germline CDR1 reads SGHRS; CDR2 reads YFSETQ. The CDR3 totals 13 residues. The CDR3 nucleotides are TGCGCCAGCAGCTTGGGAGGTTCAAATGAGCAGTTCTTC. It codes for CASSLGGSNEQFF. Drawing the rest from reference TRBV5-1 and TRBJ2-1, the complete variable domain is KAGVTQTPRYLIKTRGQQVTLSCSPISGHRSVSWYQQTPGQGLQFLFEYFSETQRNKGNFPGRFSGRQFSNSRSEMNVSTLELGDSALYLCASSLGGSNEQFFGPGTRLTVL.

This clonotype was counted at least ten times. V gene TRBV20-1 combines with J gene TRBJ2-3; D is possibly TRBD2 (5 bases). Looked up from germline, CDR1 is DFQATT and CDR2 is SNEGSKA (reference sequence). V was cut by 1 base and J by 1 base, with 9 bases left in between. The CDR3 is 14 residues long. CDR3 residues: CSARASGGTDTQYF. CDR3 DNA: TGCAGTGCTAGAGCCAGCGGTGGCACAGATACGCAGTATTTT.

In DNA form, the CDR3 reads TGCAGTGCTAGGTTAGGGAGGAGATACGACGTGCAGTACTTC. Translated: CSARLGRRYDVQYF. This chain links TRBV20-1 with TRBJ2-7; weak D call: TRBD2 (6 bases). V was pared by 3 bases and J by 9 bases, with 21 bases between. Germline loops: CDR1 DFQATT, CDR2 SNEGSKA (reference sequence). The CDR3 consists of 14 residues.

As concerns this clonotype: A much larger clone sits a single nucleotide away, making a read error possible. The chain links TRBV2 to TRBJ1-2, with a weak D call TRBD1 (6 bases). The ends were cut back, 5 bases at V and 0 bases at J, with 13 bases in the middle. Germline lookup yields CDR1 SNHLY and CDR2 FYNNEI. This CDR3 is 15 amino acids long. CDR3 protein: CASSTLTGANYGYTF. The CDR3 DNA reads as TGTGCCAGCAGTACGCTGACAGGAGCTAACTATGGCTACACCTTC.

In its sample, this clonotype was seen many times. The chain is built from TRBV6-2 or TRBV6-3 and TRBJ1-5; 9 bases map to TRBD1. V was clipped by 8 bases and J by 3 bases; unmatched bases: 14. This CDR3 contains 17 residues. Germline assignment: CDR1 MNHEY and CDR2 SVGEGT. Written as DNA, the CDR3 is TGTGCCAGCTCCACCCTTGGGACAGGGAGTTTCAATCAGCCCCAGCATTTT. It is translated as CASSTLGTGSFNQPQHF.

The chain has TRBV4-2 and TRBJ2-5; TRBD2 is a possible D gene (6 bases). CDR1 LGHNA and CDR2 YNFKEQ come from the germline V gene. V was pared by 5 bases and J by 1 base, with 14 bases between. The CDR3 length is 15 residues. The CDR3, as DNA: TGTGCCAGCAGCATCGGAATGGGGGGCCAAGAGACCCAGTACTTC. It specifies CASSIGMGGQETQYF.

By frequency in the sample, this clonotype is medium-sized. The chain has TRBV11-2 and TRBJ2-1, with D possibly being TRBD1 or TRBD2 (5 bases each). Trimming stripped 4 bases from V and 5 bases from J, with 15 bases between. This CDR3 has 15 residues. Germline V CDR1 and CDR2: SGHAT, FQNNGV. The CDR3 reads CASSSAYGANNEQFF. The CDR3 nucleotides read TGTGCCAGCAGCTCGGCTTACGGGGCCAACAATGAGCAGTTCTTC. Full variable domain (rest looked up from reference TRBV11-2 and TRBJ2-1): EAGVAQSPRYKIIEKRQSVAFWCNPISGHATLYWYQQILGQGPKLLIQFQNNGVVDDSQLPKDRFSAERLKGVDSTLKIQPAKLEDSAVYLCASSSAYGANNEQFFGPGTRLTVL.

This clonotype has just a few counts. V gene TRBV7-9 combines with J gene TRBJ2-1; D might be TRBD1 (6 bases). The CDR3 has 14 residues. Germline CDR1 is SEHNR and CDR2 is FQNEAQ (reference sequence). The V and J ends lost 3 bases and 4 bases respectively, with 10 bases between them. CDR3 region: CASSFRDIYNEQFF. The CDR3 coding sequence is TGTGCCAGCAGCTTCCGGGACATATACAATGAGCAGTTCTTC.

This clonotype was counted many times. This chain connects TRBV6-1 to TRBJ1-2; D gene unclear. Germline assignment: CDR1 MNHNS and CDR2 SASEGT. CDR3 length: 11 amino acids. CDR3 residues: CAIGGSYGYTF. The CDR3 nucleotides are TGTGCGATCGGCGGCAGCTATGGCTACACCTTC.